This TCR beta chain was obtained from a study of CD8 T cells in ankylosing spondylitis. Using quantitative 5'-RACE with molecular barcodes, the authors made TCR beta libraries. TCRdb independently ran MiXCR on the 5' RACE reads; one entry per CDR3 protein. The sample yields fewer than 500,000 distinct CDR3 sequences, roughly a quarter seen once. This clonotype has a handful of counts. Its antigen is undetermined. A read error may produce the germline difference seen at one junction end. Study-wide findings and caveats: In synovial fluid and blood from reactive arthritis, some motif variants were previously reported. Enrichment of disease-linked clones was reportedly significant in matched ankylosing spondylitis synovial fluid. A motif of 7 to 9 highly homologous TCR beta variants was seen as apparently characteristic of ankylosing spondylitis blood.

The sequence came from a male donor with ankylosing spondylitis. Material for sequencing was blood, either unsorted or a sorted T cell fraction (not recorded which).

CDR3 in amino acids: CASSLDSHYEQYF. The CDR3 nucleotides are TGCGCCAGCAGTTTGGACAGTCACTACGAGCAGTACTTC. The chain employs TRBV5-1 and TRBJ2-7; D perhaps matches TRBD1 (6 bases). The CDR3 is 13 amino acids. CDR1 is SGHRS, CDR2 YFSETQ, per germline.